These 21 T cell receptor beta chains were all obtained from the same sample, sequenced in a study of control samples from healthy donors and cancer patients. TCRdb's table, derived via immunoSEQ multiplex PCR, lists solely in-frame clones and lacks some. The table lists roughly 400,000 clones, more than 80% of them singletons. Input material: PBMCs. These receptors originate from a man aged 35 to 55 with head and neck cancer.

CDR3 protein: CASSPLRGTGNTGELFF. Written as DNA, the CDR3 is TGTGCCAGCAGTCCCCTTAGGGGGACAGGGAACACCGGGGAGCTGTTTTTT. The rearrangement uses TRBV27 and TRBJ2-2, with 8 bases identical to TRBD1. After removal of 5 bases from V and 1 base from J, the junction contained 9 bases not matched to a gene. The CDR3 is 17 residues long. Germline V gene lookup returns CDR1 MNHEY and CDR2 SMNVEV (reference sequence).

Here the CDR3 DNA reads TGTGCCAGTAGTTTTTTGGGATTGGGACACGCGCTGAACACTGAAGCTTTCTTT. Its translation: CASSFLGLGHALNTEAFF. The chain recombines TRBV19 with TRBJ1-1; the D gene is possibly TRBD1 (6 bases). The CDR3 runs 18 residues. The germline CDR1 and CDR2 sequences are LNHDA and SQIVND (reference sequence). With 5 bases removed from V and 0 bases from J, the gap between germline ends came to 22 bases.

The V gene is TRBV19, the J gene TRBJ1-6, with a weak D call TRBD1 (6 bases). V was shortened by 9 bases and J by 3 bases, with 12 bases between the two germline ends. The CDR3 has 14 residues. Germline V gene sequence: CDR1 LNHDA, CDR2 SQIVND (reference sequence). The CDR3 DNA follows: TGTGCCAGCCAAGGGGGTATCTATAATTCACCCCTCCACTTT. Its translation: CASQGGIYNSPLHF.

The rearrangement links TRBV13 to TRBJ1-1, with D unresolved. In germline, CDR1 is PRHDT, CDR2 FYEKMQ (reference sequence). The length of the CDR3 is 12 residues. V was cut by 6 bases and J by 4 bases, with 9 bases left in between. This chain's CDR3 is CASRGVGTEAFF. The CDR3 region has the DNA TGTGCCAGCAGGGGTGTTGGCACTGAAGCTTTCTTT.

V usage is TRBV24-1 and J usage is TRBJ2-7, with D possibly TRBD2 on 5 matching bases. Germline CDR1 KGHDR, CDR2 SFDVKD. V shed 0 bases and J shed 9 bases, with 5 bases lying between them. This CDR3 spans 11 amino acids. The CDR3 bases are TGTGCCACCAGTGATTTGGGGAGGCAGTACTTC. This encodes CATSDLGRQYF.

The rearrangement joins TRBV27 to TRBJ2-1, with 9 nucleotides matching TRBD1. V was clipped by 5 bases and J by 0 bases; unmatched bases: 14. Looked up from germline, CDR1 is MNHEY and CDR2 is SMNVEV (reference sequence). The CDR3 sequence is 19 residues long. CDR3 bases: TGTGCCAGCAGTCTTAGTCCCGGGACAGGGAGGAGCTCCTACAATGAGCAGTTCTTC. Translated: CASSLSPGTGRSSYNEQFF.

V and J are TRBV9 and TRBJ1-5, with D possibly matching TRBD1 (6 bases). V shed 4 bases and J shed 1 base, with 12 bases lying between them. The CDR3 totals 15 residues. Germline V lookup: CDR1 SGDLS, CDR2 YYNGEE. CDR3 region: CASSPTGSSNQPQHF. The CDR3 DNA follows: TGTGCCAGCAGCCCTACAGGGTCGAGCAATCAGCCCCAGCATTTT.

This clone appeared once. CDR3 region: CASSLPGGANQPQHF. CDR3 DNA: TGTGCCAGCAGTCTCCCAGGGGGCGCGAATCAGCCCCAGCATTTT. The chain couples TRBV28 to TRBJ1-5; 8 bases are shared with TRBD1. Germline loops: CDR1 MDHEN, CDR2 SYDVKM. V gave up 5 bases and J gave up 4 bases; unmatched junction bases: 7. The CDR3 spans 15 residues.

The chain couples TRBV21-1 to TRBJ2-7. TRBV21-1 is shown as a pseudogene. CDR3 length: 11 residues. CDR3 DNA sequence: TGTGCCAGCCTGGGGGTTCGGGAGCAGTACTTC. Amino acids: CASLGVREQYF.

The V and J genes are TRBV29-1 and TRBJ1-2, with 9 bases lining up with TRBD1. This CDR3 spans 16 amino acids. Germline V lookup: CDR1 SQVTM, CDR2 ANQGSEA. After removal of 3 bases from V and 4 bases from J, the junction contained 12 bases not matched to a gene. The CDR3 sequence: CSVEAGQGLSSYGYTF. CDR3 coding DNA: TGCAGCGTTGAGGCGGGACAGGGTCTTTCTTCCTATGGCTACACCTTC.

V and J are TRBV5-6 and TRBJ1-4; TRBD1 is a possible D gene (6 bases). The CDR3 length is 17 residues. Germline lookup yields CDR1 SGHDT and CDR2 YYEEEE. Between the trimmed V and J ends, which lost 0 bases and 7 bases, there was a span of 19 bases. The CDR3 DNA reads TGTGCCAGCAGCTTGGCCCCTAACTGGGGGCGAGTTGAAAAACTGTTTTTT. Translating it yields CASSLAPNWGRVEKLFF.

This rearrangement joins TRBV6-1 to TRBJ2-7, with D hard to call. The CDR3 loop spans 13 amino acids. Between the trimmed V and J ends, which lost 1 base and 3 bases, there was a span of 7 bases. Germline CDR1 and CDR2: MNHNS and SASEGT. CDR3 residues: CASSEESSYEQYF. DNA for the CDR3: TGTGCCAGCAGTGAAGAGTCCAGCTACGAGCAGTACTTC.

The rearrangement links TRBV11-1 to TRBJ1-1, with no clear D. V was pared by 3 bases and J by 1 base, with 12 bases between. This CDR3 is 15 amino acids long. From germline, CDR1 is SGHAT and CDR2 FQDESV (reference sequence). The CDR3 is CASSFNQNQNTEAFF. The CDR3 DNA sequence: TGTGCCAGCAGCTTTAACCAGAACCAGAACACTGAAGCTTTCTTT.

For this clone: The identical CDR3 is also encoded by other nucleotide sequences in the sample. This rearrangement joins TRBV3-1 (or the pseudogene TRBV3-2) to TRBJ2-1, with D hard to call. The CDR3 totals 12 residues. Looked up from germline, CDR1 is LGHDT and CDR2 is YNNKEL (reference sequence). Trimming stripped 3 bases from V and 10 bases from J, with 10 bases between. CDR3 nucleotide sequence: TGTGCCAGCAGCCAGGTCGTGGGGGAGCAGTTCTTC. It yields the protein CASSQVVGEQFF.

The J gene is TRBJ1-5, the V gene TRBV6-2 or TRBV6-3, with D perhaps TRBD1 (5 bases). V lost 4 bases and J 5 bases, leaving 18 bases between the germline ends. The CDR3 totals 16 residues. From germline, CDR1 is MNHEY and CDR2 SVGEGT. CDR3 sequence: CASSSLELRDHQPQHF. CDR3 DNA sequence: TGTGCCAGCAGTTCGCTAGAACTCAGGGATCATCAGCCCCAGCATTTT.

This chain uses TRBV7-2 with TRBJ2-5, with D perhaps matching TRBD1 (6 bases). Germline V gene data show CDR1 as SGHTA and CDR2 as FQGNSA. CDR3 length equals 14 residues. V lost 8 bases, J lost 7 bases, and 20 bases lay in between. This CDR3 is CASEQGPPTGTQYF. The CDR3 DNA reads TGTGCCAGCGAACAGGGTCCTCCAACGGGGACCCAGTACTTC.

In regard to this clone: The same CDR3 arises from other DNA sequences in this sample as well. CDR3 bases: TGTGCCAGCAGTTTTACCTTGAACACTGAAGCTTTCTTT. Translated, it gives CASSFTLNTEAFF. V and J are TRBV28 and TRBJ1-1, with unresolved D. The germline V gene encodes CDR1 MDHEN and CDR2 SYDVKM. The ends were cut back, 3 bases at V and 0 bases at J, with 5 bases in the middle. This CDR3 spans 13 amino acids. Full variable domain (rest looked up from reference TRBV28 and TRBJ1-1): DVKVTQSSRYLVKRTGEKVFLECVQDMDHENMFWYRQDPGLGLRLIYFSYDVKMKEKGDIPEGYSVSREKKERFSLILESASTNQTSMYLCASSFTLNTEAFFGQGTRLTVV.

The chain recombines TRBV30 with TRBJ1-2; 7 positions agree with TRBD1. CDR1 is GTSNPN, CDR2 SVGIG, per germline (reference sequence). The CDR3 consists of 13 residues. V was clipped by 2 bases and J by 6 bases; unmatched bases: 6. CDR3 coding DNA: TGTGCCTGGAGTCGGACAGGAGAAAATGGCTACACCTTC. Translating gives CAWSRTGENGYTF.

The V and J genes are TRBV27 and TRBJ1-1; D remains unclear. CDR1 is MNHEY and CDR2 is SMNVEV in the germline V gene (reference sequence). V shed 8 bases and J shed 1 base, with 17 bases lying between them. CDR3 size: 15 residues. The CDR3 here is CASLDVSSPNTEAFF. The DNA of the CDR3 is TGTGCCAGCTTGGACGTTTCATCGCCGAACACTGAAGCTTTCTTT.

This chain uses TRBV7-3 with TRBJ2-2; TRBD2 might be the D (7 bases). V lost 4 bases and J 4 bases, leaving 19 bases between the germline ends. Germline V lookup: CDR1 SGHTA, CDR2 FQGTGA. The CDR3 totals 17 residues. CDR3 nucleotides: TGTGCCAGCAGCTCCCCAGCGGGGCAGGGGAGCACCGGGGAGCTGTTTTTT. This encodes CASSSPAGQGSTGELFF.

The genes are TRBV9 and TRBJ2-2; D is perhaps TRBD2 (6 bases). The CDR3 totals 17 residues. The V end was cut by 0 bases, the J end by 2 bases, with 14 bases between. Per the germline V gene, CDR1 is SGDLS and CDR2 is YYNGEE. CDR3 sequence: CASSVASSGVNTGELFF. CDR3 coding DNA: TGTGCCAGCAGCGTAGCGAGTTCGGGGGTTAACACCGGGGAGCTGTTTTTT. Together with reference TRBV9 and TRBJ2-2, the CDR3 gives the full variable domain: DSGVTQTPKHLITATGQRVTLRCSPRSGDLSVYWYQQSLDQGLQFLIQYYNGEERAKGNILERFSAQQFPDLHSELNLSSLELGDSALYFCASSVASSGVNTGELFFGEGSRLTVL.